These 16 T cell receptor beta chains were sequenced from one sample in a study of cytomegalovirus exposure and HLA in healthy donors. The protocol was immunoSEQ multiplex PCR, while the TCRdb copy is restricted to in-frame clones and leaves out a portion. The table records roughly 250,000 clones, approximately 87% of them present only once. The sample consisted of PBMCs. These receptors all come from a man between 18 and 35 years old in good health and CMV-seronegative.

CDR3 nucleotide sequence: TGTGCCAGCAGCGCGGACAGGCTTTCCTCTGGAAACACCATATATTTT. Protein: CASSADRLSSGNTIYF. The chain carries TRBV5-4 and TRBJ1-3; 7 nucleotides line up with TRBD1. Germline V gene sequence: CDR1 SGHNT, CDR2 YYREEE (reference sequence). V lost 4 bases to trimming and J lost 0 bases; unmatched junction nucleotides: 7. This CDR3 spans 16 amino acids.

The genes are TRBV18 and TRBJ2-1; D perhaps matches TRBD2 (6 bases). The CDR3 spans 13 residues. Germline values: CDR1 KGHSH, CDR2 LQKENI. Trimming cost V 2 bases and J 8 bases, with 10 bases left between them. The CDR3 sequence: CASSPTSHDEQFF. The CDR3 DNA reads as TGTGCCAGCTCACCAACTAGCCACGATGAGCAGTTCTTC.

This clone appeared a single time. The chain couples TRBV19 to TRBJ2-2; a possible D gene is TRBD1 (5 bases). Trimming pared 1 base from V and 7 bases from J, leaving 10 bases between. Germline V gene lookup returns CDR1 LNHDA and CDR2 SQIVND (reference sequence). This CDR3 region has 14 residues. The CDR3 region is CASSIGRRGGELFF. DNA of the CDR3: TGTGCCAGTAGTATAGGTCGAAGGGGCGGGGAGCTGTTTTTT. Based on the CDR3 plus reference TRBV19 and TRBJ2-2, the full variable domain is DGGITQSPKYLFRKEGQNVTLSCEQNLNHDAMYWYRQDPGQGLRLIYYSQIVNDFQKGDIAEGYSVSREKKESFPLTVTSAQKNPTAFYLCASSIGRRGGELFFGEGSRLTVL.

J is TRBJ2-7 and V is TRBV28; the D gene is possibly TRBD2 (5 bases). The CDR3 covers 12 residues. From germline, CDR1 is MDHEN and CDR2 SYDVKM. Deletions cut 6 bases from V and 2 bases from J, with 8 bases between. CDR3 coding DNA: TGTGCCAGCAGACCCGGGACCTACGAGCAGTACTTC. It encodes CASRPGTYEQYF.

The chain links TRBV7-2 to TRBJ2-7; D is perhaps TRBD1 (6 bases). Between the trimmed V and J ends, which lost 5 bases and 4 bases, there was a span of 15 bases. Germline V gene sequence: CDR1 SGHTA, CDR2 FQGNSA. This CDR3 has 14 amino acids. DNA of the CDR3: TGTGCCAGCAGCCCGCAATCAGGGGATTACGAGCAGTACTTC. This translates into CASSPQSGDYEQYF.

The CDR3 nucleotides are TGCGCCACGCGATTCCGGGACAGGGGACTCCGACGATTAAACACTGAAGCTTTCTTT. It specifies CATRFRDRGLRRLNTEAFF. The gene calls are TRBV23-1 and TRBJ1-1, with TRBD1 identical over 10 bases. TRBV23-1 is an ORF for which the function is uncertain. The CDR3 is 19 residues long. V trimming: 10 bases; J trimming: 2 bases; junction bases outside the gene matches: 22.

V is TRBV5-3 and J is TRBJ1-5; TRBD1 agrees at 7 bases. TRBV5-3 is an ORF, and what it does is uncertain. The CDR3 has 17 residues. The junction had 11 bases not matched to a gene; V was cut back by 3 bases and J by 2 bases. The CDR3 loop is CARSWDSPAGCNQPQHF. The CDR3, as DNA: TGTGCCAGAAGCTGGGACAGCCCCGCGGGGTGCAATCAGCCCCAGCATTTT.

The CDR3: CASSLDGGIRDGYTF. The CDR3 region has the DNA TGTGCCAGCAGTCTGGATGGGGGGATAAGGGATGGCTACACCTTC. The chain is built from TRBV28 and TRBJ1-2; possibly TRBD1 for D (5 bases). This CDR3 is 15 amino acids long. Germline assignment: CDR1 MDHEN and CDR2 SYDVKM. V was cut by 5 bases and J by 6 bases, with 19 bases left in between.

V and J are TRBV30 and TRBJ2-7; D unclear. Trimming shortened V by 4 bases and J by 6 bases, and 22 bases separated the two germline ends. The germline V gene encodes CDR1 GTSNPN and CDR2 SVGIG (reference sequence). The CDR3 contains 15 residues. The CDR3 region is CAWNDPALGWLEQYF. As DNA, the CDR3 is TGTGCCTGGAACGACCCTGCCCTGGGCTGGCTCGAGCAGTACTTC.

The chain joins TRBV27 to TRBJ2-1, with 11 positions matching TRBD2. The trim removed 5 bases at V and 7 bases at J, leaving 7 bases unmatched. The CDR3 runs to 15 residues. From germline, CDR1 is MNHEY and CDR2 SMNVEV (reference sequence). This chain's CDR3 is CASSNRLAGFNEQFF. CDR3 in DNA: TGTGCCAGCAGTAACCGACTAGCGGGGTTTAATGAGCAGTTCTTC.

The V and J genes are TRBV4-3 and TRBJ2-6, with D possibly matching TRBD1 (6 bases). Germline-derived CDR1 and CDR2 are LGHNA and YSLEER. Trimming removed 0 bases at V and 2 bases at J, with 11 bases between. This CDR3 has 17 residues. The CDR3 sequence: CASSQEPQGTGANVLTF. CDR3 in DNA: TGCGCCAGCAGCCAAGAGCCCCAGGGGACTGGGGCCAACGTCCTGACTTTC.

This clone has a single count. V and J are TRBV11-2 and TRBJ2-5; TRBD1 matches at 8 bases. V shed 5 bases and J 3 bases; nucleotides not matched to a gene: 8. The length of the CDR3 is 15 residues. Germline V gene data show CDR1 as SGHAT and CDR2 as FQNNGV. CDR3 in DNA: TGTGCCAGCAGCCCCACCGGGACAGGAAAAGAGACCCAGTACTTC. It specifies CASSPTGTGKETQYF.

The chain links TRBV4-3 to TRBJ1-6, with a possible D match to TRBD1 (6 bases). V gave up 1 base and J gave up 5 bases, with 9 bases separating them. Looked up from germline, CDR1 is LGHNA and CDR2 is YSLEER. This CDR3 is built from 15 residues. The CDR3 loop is CASSQVYRDNSPLHF. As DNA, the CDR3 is TGCGCCAGCAGCCAAGTTTACAGGGATAATTCACCCCTCCACTTT.

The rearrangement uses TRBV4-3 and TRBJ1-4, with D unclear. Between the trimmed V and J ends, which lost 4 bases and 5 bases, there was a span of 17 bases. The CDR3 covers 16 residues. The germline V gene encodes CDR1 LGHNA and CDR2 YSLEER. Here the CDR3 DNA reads TGCGCCAGCAGCCCCAAGGATTTAGCGACGAATGAAAAACTGTTTTTT. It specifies CASSPKDLATNEKLFF.

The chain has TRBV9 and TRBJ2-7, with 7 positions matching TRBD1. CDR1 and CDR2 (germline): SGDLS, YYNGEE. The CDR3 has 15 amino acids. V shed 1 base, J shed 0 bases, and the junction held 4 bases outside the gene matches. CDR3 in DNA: TGTGCCAGCAGCGTAAATTGGGACAGCTCCTACGAGCAGTACTTC. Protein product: CASSVNWDSSYEQYF.

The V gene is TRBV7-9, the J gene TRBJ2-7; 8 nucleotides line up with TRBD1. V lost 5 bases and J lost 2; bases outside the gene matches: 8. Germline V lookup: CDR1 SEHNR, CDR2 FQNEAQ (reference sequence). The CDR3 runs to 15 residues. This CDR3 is CASSPRTGNAYEQYF. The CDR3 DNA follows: TGTGCCAGCAGCCCCCGGACAGGGAACGCCTACGAGCAGTACTTC.